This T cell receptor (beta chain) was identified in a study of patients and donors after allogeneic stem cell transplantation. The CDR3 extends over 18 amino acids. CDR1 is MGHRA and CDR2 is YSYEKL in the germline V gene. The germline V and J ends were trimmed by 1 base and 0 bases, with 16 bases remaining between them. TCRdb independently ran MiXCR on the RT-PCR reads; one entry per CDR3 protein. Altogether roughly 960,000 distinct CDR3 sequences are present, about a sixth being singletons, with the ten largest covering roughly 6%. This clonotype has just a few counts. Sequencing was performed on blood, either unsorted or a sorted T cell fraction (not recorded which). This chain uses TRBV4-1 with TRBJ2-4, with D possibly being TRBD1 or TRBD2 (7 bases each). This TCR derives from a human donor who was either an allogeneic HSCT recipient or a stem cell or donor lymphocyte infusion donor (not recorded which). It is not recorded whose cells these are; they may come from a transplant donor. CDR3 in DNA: TGCGCCAGCAGCCAAGGAGGGGGAGGGGGCATAGCCAAAAACATTCAGTACTTC. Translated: CASSQGGGGGIAKNIQYF.